These 14 T cell receptor beta chains came from one sample sequenced in a study of OX40 agonist ivuxolimab in advanced cancers. The data were produced by immunoSEQ multiplex PCR, yet TCRdb's version contains in-frame clones alone and is incomplete. The data hold 78,000 or so clones, with approximately 90% observed a single time. This specimen consisted of CD4+ or CD8+ T cells sorted from blood, obtained in a trial of the OX40 agonist ivuxolimab. All receptors come from an adult with an advanced solid tumor such as melanoma, head and neck, liver or kidney cancer.

The chain employs TRBV5-1 and TRBJ2-5; 10 positions match TRBD1. Germline CDR1 reads SGHRS; CDR2 reads YFSETQ. CDR3 length: 17 amino acids. V lost 4 bases and J lost 0; bases outside the gene matches: 9. The CDR3 region is CASSISPGQGYQETQYF. The CDR3 DNA reads as TGCGCCAGCAGCATCTCCCCGGGACAGGGGTACCAAGAGACCCAGTACTTC.

The chain employs TRBV19 and TRBJ1-2; 8 bases match TRBD1. Losses at the gene ends were 4 bases for V and 1 base for J; bases not matched to a gene: 11. Germline assignment: CDR1 LNHDA and CDR2 SQIVND (reference sequence). CDR3 length: 17 amino acids. DNA of the CDR3: TGTGCCAGTAGTACCCTTATTCAGGGGGCGTATAACTATGGCTACACCTTC. Translation gives CASSTLIQGAYNYGYTF.

This clone was seen more than once but under ten times. J is TRBJ1-2 and V is TRBV10-3, with D maybe TRBD1 (5 bases). Germline assignment: CDR1 ENHRY and CDR2 SYGVKD. V was clipped by 9 bases and J by 0 bases, with 14 bases between them. The CDR3 runs to 14 residues. Here the CDR3 DNA reads TGTGCCATTGCCCTCAGGGAATCTAACTATGGCTACACCTTC. It yields the protein CAIALRESNYGYTF.

The chain couples TRBV5-1 to TRBJ2-2; D is unresolved. The CDR3 sequence is 15 residues long. Deletions cut 7 bases from V and 4 bases from J, with 17 bases between. From germline, CDR1 is SGHRS and CDR2 YFSETQ. The CDR3 DNA sequence: TGCGCCAGCGGTGCGACACTTCAAGGCACCGGGGAGCTGTTTTTT. Amino acid sequence: CASGATLQGTGELFF.

The table lists this clone with a count of one. This chain uses TRBV6-5 with TRBJ1-5; perhaps TRBD1 as D (5 bases). V dropped 4 bases and J dropped 4 bases, with 17 bases sitting between them. The CDR3 is 16 residues long. Germline lookup yields CDR1 MNHEY and CDR2 SVGAGI. The CDR3 sequence is CASSWPQGRTNQPQHF. The DNA of the CDR3 is TGTGCCAGCAGTTGGCCCCAGGGACGGACTAATCAGCCCCAGCATTTT.

The chain has TRBV7-2 and TRBJ2-4; perhaps TRBD1 as D (6 bases). The CDR3 is 14 residues long. The ends were cut back, 5 bases at V and 2 bases at J, with 10 bases in the middle. Germline loops: CDR1 SGHTA, CDR2 FQGNSA. The CDR3 here is CASSAGTTKNIQYF. The CDR3 DNA reads TGTGCCAGCAGCGCCGGGACAACCAAAAACATTCAGTACTTC. The variable domain in full, completed from reference TRBV7-2 and TRBJ2-4, reads GAGVSQSPSNKVTEKGKDVELRCDPISGHTALYWYRQSLGQGLEFLIYFQGNSAPDKSGLPSDRFSAERTGGSVSTLTIQRTQQEDSAVYLCASSAGTTKNIQYFGAGTRLSVL.

This rearrangement joins TRBV5-1 to TRBJ2-5, with 8 nucleotides matching TRBD2. The CDR3 extends over 16 amino acids. The junction had 11 bases not matched to a gene; V was cut back by 5 bases and J by 2 bases. The V gene's germline CDR1 is SGHRS and CDR2 YFSETQ. The CDR3 reads CASRGASGSLQETQYF. In nucleotides, the CDR3 is TGCGCCAGCAGGGGGGCGAGCGGGAGTTTGCAAGAGACCCAGTACTTC. Using reference TRBV5-1 and TRBJ2-5 for the parts outside the CDR3, the full variable domain is KAGVTQTPRYLIKTRGQQVTLSCSPISGHRSVSWYQQTPGQGLQFLFEYFSETQRNKGNFPGRFSGRQFSNSRSEMNVSTLELGDSALYLCASRGASGSLQETQYFGPGTRLLVL.

V usage is TRBV10-2 and J usage is TRBJ1-1; D not certain. Germline CDR1 WSHSY, CDR2 SAAADI. The V end lost 4 bases, the J end lost 0 bases, and 3 bases lay between the germline ends. This CDR3 is 12 amino acids long. The CDR3 sequence is CASSGVNTEAFF. CDR3 nucleotides: TGCGCCAGCAGTGGAGTGAACACTGAAGCTTTCTTT.

This sequence joins TRBV19 and TRBJ2-2, with 7 bases lining up with TRBD2. The CDR3 length is 16 residues. V was clipped by 3 bases and J by 6 bases; unmatched bases: 10. Germline CDR1 is LNHDA and CDR2 is SQIVND (reference sequence). The DNA of the CDR3 is TGTGCCAGTAGTATTAGGAGACTAGCAGGTCCCGGGGAGCTGTTTTTT. The encoded protein is CASSIRRLAGPGELFF. Full variable domain (missing parts from reference TRBV19 and TRBJ2-2): DGGITQSPKYLFRKEGQNVTLSCEQNLNHDAMYWYRQDPGQGLRLIYYSQIVNDFQKGDIAEGYSVSREKKESFPLTVTSAQKNPTAFYLCASSIRRLAGPGELFFGEGSRLTVL.

This chain uses TRBV14 with TRBJ1-4, with a possible D match to TRBD1 (5 bases). V lost 3 bases and J 7 bases, leaving 15 bases between the germline ends. The V gene's germline CDR1 is SGHDN and CDR2 FVKESK. This CDR3 has 15 amino acids. The CDR3 region is CASSHPPLGVEKLFF. DNA for the CDR3: TGTGCCAGCAGCCACCCCCCTCTGGGGGTTGAAAAACTGTTTTTT. Using reference TRBV14 and TRBJ1-4 for the parts outside the CDR3, the full variable domain is EAGVTQFPSHSVIEKGQTVTLRCDPISGHDNLYWYRRVMGKEIKFLLHFVKESKQDESGMPNNRFLAERTGGTYSTLKVQPAELEDSGVYFCASSHPPLGVEKLFFGSGTQLSVL.

This chain connects TRBV5-6 to TRBJ2-7; 15 bases agree with TRBD2. V was clipped by 2 bases and J by 3 bases; unmatched bases: 3. Germline values: CDR1 SGHDT, CDR2 YYEEEE. The CDR3 extends over 16 amino acids. This CDR3 reads CASSLRGLAGGYEQYF. CDR3 sequence (DNA): TGTGCCAGCAGCTTAAGGGGACTAGCGGGAGGCTACGAGCAGTACTTC.

CDR3 sequence (DNA): TGTGCCAGCAAACCGGGACCGACTAATGAAAAACTGTTTTTT. It specifies CASKPGPTNEKLFF. The chain employs TRBV7-6 and TRBJ1-4, with D perhaps TRBD1 (5 bases). The CDR3 contains 14 residues. Germline CDR1 and CDR2: SGHVS and FNYEAQ. V was clipped by 7 bases and J by 2 bases, with 11 bases between them.

The CDR3 is CASSPPSSSYEQYF. The CDR3 bases are TGTGCCAGCAGCCCCCCTTCTTCCTCCTACGAGCAGTACTTC. The chain combines TRBV11-2 with TRBJ2-7; the D is unclear. Trimming stripped 5 bases from V and 0 bases from J, with 11 bases between. The CDR3 covers 14 residues. Germline V gene sequence: CDR1 SGHAT, CDR2 FQNNGV.

On this clone: The sample has other DNA sequences that encode this CDR3 too. The chain uses TRBV18 and TRBJ1-1; D remains unclear. V gave up 3 bases and J gave up 1 base, with 3 bases separating them. The CDR3 consists of 12 residues. Germline V CDR1 and CDR2: KGHSH, LQKENI. The CDR3 coding sequence is TGTGCCAGCTCACCGGGGAACACTGAAGCTTTCTTT. Its protein product is CASSPGNTEAFF.